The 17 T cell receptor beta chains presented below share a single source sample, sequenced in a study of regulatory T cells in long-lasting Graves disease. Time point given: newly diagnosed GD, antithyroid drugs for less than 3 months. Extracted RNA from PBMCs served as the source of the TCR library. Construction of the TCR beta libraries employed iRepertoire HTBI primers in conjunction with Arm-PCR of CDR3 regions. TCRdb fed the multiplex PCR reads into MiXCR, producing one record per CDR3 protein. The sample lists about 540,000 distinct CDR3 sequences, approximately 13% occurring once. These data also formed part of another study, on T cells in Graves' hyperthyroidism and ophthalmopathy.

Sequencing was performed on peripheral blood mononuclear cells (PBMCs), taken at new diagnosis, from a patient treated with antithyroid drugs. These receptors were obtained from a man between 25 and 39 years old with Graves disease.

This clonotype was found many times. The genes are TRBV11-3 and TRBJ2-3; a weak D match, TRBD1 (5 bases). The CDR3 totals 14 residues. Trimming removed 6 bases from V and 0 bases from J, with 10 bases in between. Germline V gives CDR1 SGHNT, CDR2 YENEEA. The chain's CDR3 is CASSSGSSTDTQYF. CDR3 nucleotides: TGTGCCAGCAGTTCAGGGTCTAGCACAGATACGCAGTATTTT.

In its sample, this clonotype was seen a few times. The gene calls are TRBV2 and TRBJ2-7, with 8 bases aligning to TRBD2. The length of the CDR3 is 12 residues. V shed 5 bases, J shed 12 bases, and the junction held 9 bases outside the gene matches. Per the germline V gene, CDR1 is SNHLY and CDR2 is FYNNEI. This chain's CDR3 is CASSFGLAARYF. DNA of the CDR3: TGTGCCAGCAGTTTTGGACTAGCCGCCCGGTACTTC. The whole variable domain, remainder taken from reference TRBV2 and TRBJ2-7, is EPEVTQTPSHQVTQMGQEVILRCVPISNHLYFYWYRQILGQKVEFLVSFYNNEISEKSEIFDDQFSVERPDGSNFTLKIRSTKLEDSAMYFCASSFGLAARYFGPGTRLTVT.

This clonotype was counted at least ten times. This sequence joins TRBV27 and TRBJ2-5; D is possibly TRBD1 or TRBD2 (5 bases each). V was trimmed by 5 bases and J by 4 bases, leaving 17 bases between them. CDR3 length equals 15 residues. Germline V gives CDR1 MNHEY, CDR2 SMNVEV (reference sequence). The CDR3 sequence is CASSGTGRVGETQYF. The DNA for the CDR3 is TGTGCCAGCAGTGGGACGGGCCGGGTAGGAGAGACCCAGTACTTC.

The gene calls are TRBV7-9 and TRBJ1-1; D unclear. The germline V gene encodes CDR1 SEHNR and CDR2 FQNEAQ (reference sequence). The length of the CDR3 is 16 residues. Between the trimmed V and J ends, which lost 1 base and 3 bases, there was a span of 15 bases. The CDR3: CASSLDHSTPYTEAFF. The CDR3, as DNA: TGTGCCAGCAGCTTAGATCATTCCACACCCTACACTGAAGCTTTCTTT.

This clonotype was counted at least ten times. CDR3: CATRQGGYNEQFF. The CDR3 region has the DNA TGTGCCACCAGACAGGGGGGATACAATGAGCAGTTCTTC. The V call is TRBV24-1, the J call TRBJ2-1; 8 bases match TRBD1. Germline V gene sequence: CDR1 KGHDR, CDR2 SFDVKD. Trimming took 7 bases from V and 4 from J; bases not matched to a gene: 2. The CDR3 length is 13 residues.

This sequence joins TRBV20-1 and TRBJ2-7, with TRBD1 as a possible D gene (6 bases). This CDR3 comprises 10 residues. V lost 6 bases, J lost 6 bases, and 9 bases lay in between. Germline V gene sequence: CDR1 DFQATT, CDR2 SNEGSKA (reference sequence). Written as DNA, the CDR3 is TGCAGTGCCGCAGGGGCCGAGCAGTACTTC. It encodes CSAAGAEQYF.

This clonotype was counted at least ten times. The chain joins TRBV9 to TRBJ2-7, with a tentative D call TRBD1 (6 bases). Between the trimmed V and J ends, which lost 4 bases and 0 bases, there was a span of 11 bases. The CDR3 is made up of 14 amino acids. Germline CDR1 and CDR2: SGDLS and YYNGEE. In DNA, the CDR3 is TGTGCCAGCAGCCCCGGACAGAGCTCCTACGAGCAGTACTTC. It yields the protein CASSPGQSSYEQYF.

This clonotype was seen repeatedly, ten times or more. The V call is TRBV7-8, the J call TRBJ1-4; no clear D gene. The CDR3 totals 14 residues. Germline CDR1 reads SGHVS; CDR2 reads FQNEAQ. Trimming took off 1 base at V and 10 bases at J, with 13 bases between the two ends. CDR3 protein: CASSLGGNQGKLFF. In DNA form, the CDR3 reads TGTGCCAGCAGCTTAGGGGGTAATCAAGGAAAACTGTTTTTT.

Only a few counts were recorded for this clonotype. As DNA, the CDR3 is TGTGCCAGCAGCCTACAGGGAAATAATTCACCCCTCCACTTT. Amino acid sequence: CASSLQGNNSPLHF. The V and J genes are TRBV7-6 and TRBJ1-6; a possible D gene is TRBD1 (6 bases). Germline V gene lookup returns CDR1 SGHVS and CDR2 FNYEAQ. Between the trimmed V and J ends, which lost 5 bases and 5 bases, there was a span of 10 bases. The CDR3 has 14 amino acids. Full variable domain (outside the CDR3, taken from reference TRBV7-6 and TRBJ1-6): GAGVSQSPRYKVTKRGQDVALRCDPISGHVSLYWYRQALGQGPEFLTYFNYEAQQDKSGLPNDRFSAERPEGSISTLTIQRTEQRDSAMYRCASSLQGNNSPLHFGNGTRLTVT.

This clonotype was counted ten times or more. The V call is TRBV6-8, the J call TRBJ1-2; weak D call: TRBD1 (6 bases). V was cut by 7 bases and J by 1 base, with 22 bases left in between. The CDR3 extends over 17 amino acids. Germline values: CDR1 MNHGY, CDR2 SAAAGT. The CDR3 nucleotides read TGTGCCAGCACCAAGCGACAGGACGGAGTTATTAACTATGGCTACACCTTC. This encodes CASTKRQDGVINYGYTF.

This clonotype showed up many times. The CDR3 DNA reads as TGTGCCAGCAGCTCTTGGGTTCCAGGGGCAGAGACCCAGTACTTC. It codes for CASSSWVPGAETQYF. The V gene is TRBV5-5, the J gene TRBJ2-5; possibly TRBD1 for D (6 bases). V lost 3 bases and J lost 4, with 16 bases in between. The CDR3 has 15 residues. Germline V CDR1 and CDR2: SGHKS, YYEKEE (reference sequence).

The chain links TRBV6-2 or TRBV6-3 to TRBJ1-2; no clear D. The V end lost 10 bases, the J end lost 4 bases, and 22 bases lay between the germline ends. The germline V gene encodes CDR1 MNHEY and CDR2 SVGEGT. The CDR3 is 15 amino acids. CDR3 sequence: CATMGSFAQSYGYTF. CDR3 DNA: TGTGCCACCATGGGATCCTTCGCCCAGAGCTATGGCTACACCTTC.

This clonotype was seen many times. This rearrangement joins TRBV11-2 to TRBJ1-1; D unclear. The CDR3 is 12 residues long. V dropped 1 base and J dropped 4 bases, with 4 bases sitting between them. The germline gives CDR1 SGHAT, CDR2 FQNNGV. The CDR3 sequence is CASSLGTTEAFF. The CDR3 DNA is TGTGCCAGCAGCTTAGGGACCACTGAAGCTTTCTTT.

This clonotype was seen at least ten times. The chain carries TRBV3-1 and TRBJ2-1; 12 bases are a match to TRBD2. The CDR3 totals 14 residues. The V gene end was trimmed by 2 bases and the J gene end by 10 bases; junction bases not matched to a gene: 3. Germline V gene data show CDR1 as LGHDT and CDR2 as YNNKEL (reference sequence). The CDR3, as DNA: TGTGCCAGCAGCCAATCGGGACTAGCGGGCGAGCAGTTCTTC. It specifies CASSQSGLAGEQFF.

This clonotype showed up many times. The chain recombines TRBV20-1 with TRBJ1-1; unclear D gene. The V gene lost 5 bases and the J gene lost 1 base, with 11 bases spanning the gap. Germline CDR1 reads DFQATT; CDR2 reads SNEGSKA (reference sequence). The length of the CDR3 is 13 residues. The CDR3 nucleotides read TGCAGTGCTCACTTACAGCGGAACACTGAAGCTTTCTTT. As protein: CSAHLQRNTEAFF.

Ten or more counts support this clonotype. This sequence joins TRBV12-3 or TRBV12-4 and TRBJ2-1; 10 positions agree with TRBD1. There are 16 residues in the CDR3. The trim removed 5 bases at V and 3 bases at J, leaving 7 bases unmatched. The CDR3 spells CASSKGTGAYYNEQFF. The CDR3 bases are TGTGCCAGCAGTAAAGGGACAGGGGCGTACTACAATGAGCAGTTCTTC.

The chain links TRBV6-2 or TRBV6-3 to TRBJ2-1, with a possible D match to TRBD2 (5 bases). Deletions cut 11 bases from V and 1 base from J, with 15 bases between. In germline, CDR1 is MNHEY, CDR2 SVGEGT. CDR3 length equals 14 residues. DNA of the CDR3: TGTGCCGAGAGCCGAGGCGGGTCCTACAATGAGCAGTTCTTC. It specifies CAESRGGSYNEQFF.